Listed below are T cell receptor beta chains from one sample, sequenced in a study of cytomegalovirus exposure and HLA in healthy donors. Assay: immunoSEQ multiplex PCR; the TCRdb copy retains only in-frame clones and omits some. The sample contains some 140,000 clones, approximately 75% of which appear only once. The specimen was PBMCs. These receptors all stem from a male donor in good health and CMV-seronegative. CDR3s include the opening cysteine and the closing phenylalanine or tryptophan. Each record gives: D gene, J gene, clone size, V gene, CDR3 DNA, CDR3 protein. The D gene is left open where the match is weak. Size tells how often a clone was seen (once, few, many) or the class of an expanded clone, and some rows leave it out.

TRBD1,TRBJ2-4,once,TRBV19,TGTGCCAGTAGTACCTCGACAGGGGCCAGGGTAAACATTCAGTACTTC,CASSTSTGARVNIQYF
TRBD1,TRBJ1-6,many,TRBV6-1,TGTGCCAGCAGTCCGGGACAGGGGGGTTCACCCCTCCACTTT,CASSPGQGGSPLHF
TRBD2,TRBJ2-1,.,TRBV10-3,TGTGCCATCAGTACTAGCGGGGGGGGCGATGAGCAGTTCTTC,CAISTSGGGDEQFF
TRBD1,TRBJ1-3,.,TRBV5-1,TGCGCCAGCAGCTTGGCGGGACAGACCGGAAACACCATATATTTT,CASSLAGQTGNTIYF
.,TRBJ1-1,.,TRBV7-4,TGTGCCAGCAGCTTTAGAGACACTGAAGCTTTCTTT,CASSFRDTEAFF
TRBD2,TRBJ2-1,.,TRBV5-1,TGCGCCAGCAGCTTGGTGCCTAGCGGGGGGGTCTCGAGCTCCTACAATGAGCAGTTCTTC,CASSLVPSGGVSSSYNEQFF
.,TRBJ1-1,few,TRBV30,TGTGCCTGGCGTTTAACAGCCACTTACACTGAAGCTTTCTTT,CAWRLTATYTEAFF
TRBD2,TRBJ2-7,.,TRBV13,TGTGCCAGCAGCTTAGTCGGGGGGGGCTCCTACGAGCAGTACTTC,CASSLVGGGSYEQYF
TRBD1,TRBJ2-3,.,TRBV2,TGTGCCAGCAGTCCCGACAGGGGCACAGATACGCAGTATTTT,CASSPDRGTDTQYF
TRBD2,TRBJ2-1,.,TRBV6-5,TGTGCCAGCAGACTAGCGGGCTCCTACAATGAGCAGTTCTTC,CASRLAGSYNEQFF
.,TRBJ1-2,.,TRBV4-3,TGCGCCAGCAGCCTACAAGCTACAGAGAGAAACTATGGCTACACCTTC,CASSLQATERNYGYTF
.,TRBJ1-5,.,TRBV15,TGTGCCACCAGCAGAGAATTCGTCTGTAGCAATCAGCCCCAGCATTTT,CATSREFVCSNQPQHF
.,TRBJ2-1,.,TRBV18,TGTGCCAGCTCACCCACGGGTCCCGGGGGCAATGAGCAGTTCTTC,CASSPTGPGGNEQFF
TRBD1,TRBJ2-5,few,TRBV6-1,TGTGCCAGCAGCTCCCTTCTGACAGGGCTGGGGACCCAGTACTTC,CASSSLLTGLGTQYF
TRBD2,TRBJ2-3,.,TRBV4-3,TGCGCCAGCAGCCAAGGGACTAGGTCAGCAGATACGCAGTATTTT,CASSQGTRSADTQYF
.,TRBJ1-6,.,TRBV18,TGTGCCAGCTCACCGCAGGGGTCAGATTCACCCCTCCACTTT,CASSPQGSDSPLHF
.,TRBJ2-7,.,TRBV2,TGTGCCAGCAGTGAGGACAGACACCTCAGCGAGCAGTACTTC,CASSEDRHLSEQYF
TRBD1,TRBJ1-5,.,TRBV28,TGTGCCAGCACCCGGACAGGGGGCAGCAATCAGCCCCAGCATTTT,CASTRTGGSNQPQHF
TRBD1,TRBJ2-2,.,TRBV27,TGTGCCAGCACCACCGGACAGGGGGCGAACACCGGGGAGCTGTTTTTT,CASTTGQGANTGELFF
TRBD1,TRBJ1-2,.,TRBV7-8,TGTGCCAGCAGCTTAGGGGGACAGGGGGCGAGAGGCTACACCTTC,CASSLGGQGARGYTF
TRBD1,TRBJ2-3,.,TRBV7-2,TGTGCCAGCAGCACGGGACAGTCCACAGATACGCAGTATTTT,CASSTGQSTDTQYF
.,TRBJ2-5,.,TRBV11-2,TGTGCCAGCAGCTTAGAAGGCAGGGGCCAAGAGACCCAGTACTTC,CASSLEGRGQETQYF
TRBD2,TRBJ2-3,.,TRBV7-2,TGTGCCAGCAGCTTAGCGAAGGTAGCGGGGGCCAGCACAGATACGCAGTATTTT,CASSLAKVAGASTDTQYF
TRBD1,TRBJ1-4,few,TRBV5-1,TGCGCCAGCAGCCCCACCGGGACAGTGAATGAAAAACTGTTTTTT,CASSPTGTVNEKLFF
TRBD1,TRBJ2-7,.,TRBV11-3,TGTGCCAGCAGCGTACGGACAGGGGGCGACGAGCAGTACTTC,CASSVRTGGDEQYF
TRBD2,TRBJ2-2,.,TRBV5-5,TGTGCCAGCAGCTTGCGACTCCTAGCGGGTGGCACCGGGGAGCTGTTTTTT,CASSLRLLAGGTGELFF
TRBD1,TRBJ2-2,.,TRBV4-1,TGCGCCAGCAGCCGACCCGGGACAGGCCCCGCGAACACCGGGGAGCTGTTTTTT,CASSRPGTGPANTGELFF
.,TRBJ1-2,.,TRBV6-5,TGTGCCAGCAGCCCGGGAAGGGATTGGAGGTATGGCTACACCTTC,CASSPGRDWRYGYTF
TRBD2,TRBJ2-5,once,TRBV18,TGTGCCAGCTCACCCGGGGGGGCTATACAAGAGACCCAGTACTTC,CASSPGGAIQETQYF
.,TRBJ1-5,.,TRBV5-6,TGTGCCAGCAGCTTGGGAATGGGGGCTGGTCAGCCCCAGCATTTT,CASSLGMGAGQPQHF
TRBD2,TRBJ2-3,few,TRBV5-4,TGTGCCAGCAGATCTAGCGGGGGGGTCACAGATACGCAGTATTTT,CASRSSGGVTDTQYF
TRBD2,TRBJ2-3,few,TRBV4-3,TGCGCCAGCAGCCAAGATGAGCGGGGGAGCACAGATACGCAGTATTTT,CASSQDERGSTDTQYF
TRBD2,TRBJ2-1,.,TRBV4-3,TGCGCCAGCAGCCCTAGCGGGGGCAATGAGCAGTTCTTC,CASSPSGGNEQFF
TRBD1,TRBJ2-1,.,TRBV9,TGTGCCAGCAGCGTAGCTCAACAGGGGGCATGGAATGAGCAGTTCTTC,CASSVAQQGAWNEQFF
.,TRBJ1-1,few,TRBV30,TGTGCCTACACAGGGCGGGTGAACACTGAAGCTTTCTTT,CAYTGRVNTEAFF
.,TRBJ2-7,.,TRBV5-4,TGTGCCAGCAGCTTGAACAGGGACCTATACGAGCAGTACTTC,CASSLNRDLYEQYF